This T cell receptor beta chain is drawn from a study of blood T cell dynamics during melanoma immunotherapy. On the study more broadly: Patients with metastatic melanoma got pembrolizumab or nivolumab-ipilimumab as first-line care. Study outcomes and limitations: Unlike progressors, later disease-control patients had W3 repertoires gaining clonality or diversity.

The table came from immunoSEQ multiplex PCR; TCRdb's copy has only in-frame clones and leaves some out. This table holds approximately 13,000 clones, approximately 90% found once. Comment on this clone: Its antigen is not identified.

As for time point: week 3, after first cycle of checkpoint inhibitor. Apart from a couple of fast progressors, RECIST 1.1 response was judged 12 weeks post-infusion. The sequencing used blood, collected from a patient treated with checkpoint blockade. The clonotype was recovered from a human donor with melanoma.

CDR3 bases: TGTGCCAGCTCACCAGCAGGGGCCACCACCGGGGAGCTGTTTTTT. As protein: CASSPAGATTGELFF. The chain employs TRBV18 and TRBJ2-2; D might be TRBD1 (6 bases). Germline loops: CDR1 KGHSH, CDR2 LQKENI. Trimming stripped 2 bases from V and 4 bases from J, with 11 bases between. This CDR3 has 15 residues.